This entry lists 5 T cell receptor beta chains sequenced from one sample in a study of blood T cells in healthy people across ages. A second PCR, run for roughly 6 to 11 cycles, used a sample-barcoded 5' primer plus a J-beta primer mix. TCRdb passed the 5' RACE reads through MiXCR, listing each CDR3 protein once. The sample includes 750,000 to 950,000 distinct CDR3 sequences, around 29% of them seen just once. These data also formed part of another study, on T cells of mothers and their children.

The specimen was blood. Receptor source: a woman in her forties in good health.

This chain connects TRBV10-3 to TRBJ1-6; TRBD1 matches 8 bases. The CDR3 sequence is 17 residues long. The germline CDR1 and CDR2 sequences are ENHRY and SYGVKD. Trimming took 4 bases from V and 7 from J; bases not matched to a gene: 12. The CDR3 coding sequence is TGTGCCATCAGTGTGTCTTCAGGGGGCACTGGGAATTCACCCCTCCACTTT. Its translation is CAISVSSGGTGNSPLHF.

This clonotype was seen a few times. The chain is built from TRBV20-1 and TRBJ2-1, with 8 bases identical to TRBD2. CDR3 length: 16 residues. Germline loops: CDR1 DFQATT, CDR2 SNEGSKA (reference sequence). The ends lost 0 bases at V and 5 bases at J; junction bases unmatched: 9. The CDR3 is CSARDPAGAPDNEQFF. The CDR3 DNA reads as TGCAGTGCTAGAGATCCAGCGGGGGCCCCGGACAATGAGCAGTTCTTC.

As concerns this clonotype: Since a much larger clone is just one base distant, this may be a read error. CDR3 sequence reads: CSRDEGGETQYF. CDR3 nucleotides: TGCAGCCGAGACGAGGGAGGAGAGACCCAGTACTTC. The chain combines TRBV20-1 with TRBJ2-7; D might be TRBD2 (6 bases). The last part of the DNA fits TRBJ2-5 better; the J call may be wrong. The CDR3 totals 12 residues. The V gene's germline CDR1 is DFQATT and CDR2 SNEGSKA (reference sequence).

This chain uses TRBV5-1 with TRBJ2-5; TRBD1 matches at 7 bases. CDR1 and CDR2 from the germline V gene are SGHRS and YFSETQ. Germline trimming cut 0 bases from V and 4 bases from J; bases unmatched to any gene: 12. The CDR3 length is 17 residues. The CDR3 is CASSLGATGWSGETQYF. CDR3 DNA sequence: TGCGCCAGCAGCTTGGGGGCGACAGGGTGGTCCGGAGAGACCCAGTACTTC. Filled out from reference TRBV5-1 and TRBJ2-5, the complete variable domain reads KAGVTQTPRYLIKTRGQQVTLSCSPISGHRSVSWYQQTPGQGLQFLFEYFSETQRNKGNFPGRFSGRQFSNSRSEMNVSTLELGDSALYLCASSLGATGWSGETQYFGPGTRLLVL.

This clonotype appeared a few times. The chain recombines TRBV7-2 with TRBJ2-1; TRBD2 matches at 8 bases. J lost 8 bases, V lost 7 bases, and 10 bases had no gene match. Looked up from germline, CDR1 is SGHTA and CDR2 is FQGNSA. This CDR3 comprises 14 residues. The CDR3 DNA reads TGTGCCAGCATGCGGGTTAGCGGGGAGGATGAGCAGTTCTTC. This encodes CASMRVSGEDEQFF.